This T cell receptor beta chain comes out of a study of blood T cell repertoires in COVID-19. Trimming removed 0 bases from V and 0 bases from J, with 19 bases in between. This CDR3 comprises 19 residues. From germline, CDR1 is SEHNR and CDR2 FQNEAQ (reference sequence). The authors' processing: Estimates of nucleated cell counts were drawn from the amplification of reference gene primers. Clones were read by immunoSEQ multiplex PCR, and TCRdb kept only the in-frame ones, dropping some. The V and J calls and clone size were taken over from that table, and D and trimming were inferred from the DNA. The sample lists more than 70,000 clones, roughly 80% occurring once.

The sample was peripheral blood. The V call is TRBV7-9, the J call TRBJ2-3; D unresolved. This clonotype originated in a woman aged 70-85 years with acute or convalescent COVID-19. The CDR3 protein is CASSLATWKTSRSTDTQYF. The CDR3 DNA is TGTGCCAGCAGCTTAGCGACGTGGAAGACAAGCAGGAGCACAGATACGCAGTATTTT. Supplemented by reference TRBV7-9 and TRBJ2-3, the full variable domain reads DTGVSQNPRHKITKRGQNVTFRCDPISEHNRLYWYRQTLGQGPEFLTYFQNEAQLEKSRLLSDRFSAERPKGSFSTLEIQRTEQGDSAMYLCASSLATWKTSRSTDTQYFGPGTRLTVL.